This TCR beta chain was retrieved from a study of blood T cell repertoires in COVID-19. Whole-study context: Sites across the United States, Italy and Spain contributed samples from acute and convalescent COVID-19.

Authors' processing steps: Quantification of nucleated cells was approximated via reference gene primer amplification. Measured with immunoSEQ multiplex PCR; TCRdb has only the in-frame clones, and not every one. The D gene and trimming were derived from the DNA, and the V and J assignments and clone size from that table. The sample records about 350,000 clones, around 87% being singletons. One Seattle source followed patients from active infection through their disease course. This TCR was sampled from a woman in her 50s with COVID-19, enrolled during active disease. The specimen was peripheral blood.

Here the CDR3 reads CASSWDRSNQPQHF. CDR3 in DNA: TGTGCCAGCAGTTGGGACAGGAGTAATCAGCCCCAGCATTTT. The gene calls are TRBV27 and TRBJ1-5; TRBD1 agrees at 8 bases. CDR1 MNHEY and CDR2 SMNVEV come from the germline V gene (reference sequence). The CDR3 contains 14 residues. V was clipped by 4 bases and J by 4 bases; unmatched bases: 3.